The 27 T cell receptor beta chains below all came from one sample that was sequenced in a study of cytomegalovirus exposure and HLA in healthy donors. The PCR employed 60 Vbeta primers together with 13 Jbeta primers. Only in-frame clones appear in the TCRdb table, and some are missing; sequencing was by immunoSEQ multiplex PCR. This table holds about 140,000 clones, about 74% found once. Sequenced sample: PBMCs. The receptors were gathered from a man aged 25 to 40 in good health and CMV-seronegative.

The CDR3 DNA reads TGTGCCAGCAGCTTAACGATGCCCGGAGGGGGCACAGATACGCAGTATTTT. It translates to CASSLTMPGGGTDTQYF. The rearrangement uses TRBV7-3 and TRBJ2-3; a possible D gene is TRBD2 (6 bases). V was trimmed by 0 bases and J by 1 base, leaving 14 bases between them. The CDR3 is 17 amino acids. From germline, CDR1 is SGHTA and CDR2 FQGTGA.

The chain joins TRBV6-5 to TRBJ2-7; TRBD2 matches at 11 bases. The CDR3 length is 14 residues. With V trimmed by 6 bases and J by 3 bases, 4 bases remained unmatched. Germline assignment: CDR1 MNHEY and CDR2 SVGAGI. CDR3 sequence: CASRLAGVGYEQYF. The CDR3 nucleotides are TGTGCCAGCAGACTAGCGGGAGTTGGCTACGAGCAGTACTTC.

The rearrangement links TRBV29-1 to TRBJ2-5; D perhaps matches TRBD2 (5 bases). V gave up 6 bases and J gave up 2 bases, with 13 bases separating them. The CDR3 totals 13 residues. Germline CDR1 is SQVTM and CDR2 is ANQGSEA. CDR3 loop: CSVHRDLQETQYF. The CDR3 coding sequence is TGCAGCGTCCACCGGGATCTTCAAGAGACCCAGTACTTC.

The CDR3 reads CASSFYAGTGPQTQYF. The CDR3 nucleotides are TGTGCCAGCAGTTTTTATGCCGGGACAGGGCCACAGACCCAGTACTTC. V usage is TRBV6-5 and J usage is TRBJ2-5; 9 bases are a match to TRBD1. Per the germline V gene, CDR1 is MNHEY and CDR2 is SVGAGI. V was pared by 4 bases and J by 6 bases, with 12 bases of the junction left unmatched. The CDR3 runs to 16 residues.

The chain recombines TRBV19 with TRBJ2-1, with a tentative D call TRBD2 (6 bases). The germline V and J ends were trimmed by 5 bases and 3 bases, with 11 bases remaining between them. CDR1 is LNHDA and CDR2 is SQIVND in the germline V gene (reference sequence). The CDR3 contains 14 residues. CDR3 sequence: CASSLAGFYNEQFF. The CDR3 nucleotides read TGTGCCAGTAGTTTGGCGGGATTCTACAATGAGCAGTTCTTC.

V and J are TRBV29-1 and TRBJ2-6; 9 bases match TRBD2. Looked up from germline, CDR1 is SQVTM and CDR2 is ANQGSEA. The V gene end was trimmed by 7 bases and the J gene end by 1 base; junction bases not matched to a gene: 11. This CDR3 is 17 amino acids long. CDR3 coding DNA: TGCAGCGCGGGCGGGGGGGTAGCGGCGTCTGGGGCCAACGTCCTGACTTTC. Translated: CSAGGGVAASGANVLTF. Supplemented by reference TRBV29-1 and TRBJ2-6, the full variable domain reads SAVISQKPSRDICQRGTSLTIQCQVDSQVTMMFWYRQQPGQSLTLIATANQGSEATYESGFVIDKFPISRPNLTFSTLTVSNMSPEDSSIYLCSAGGGVAASGANVLTFGAGSRLTVL.

V gene TRBV5-1 combines with J gene TRBJ1-4; 10 positions match TRBD1. This CDR3 spans 14 amino acids. CDR1 is SGHRS, CDR2 YFSETQ, per germline. The ends lost 2 bases at V and 6 bases at J; junction bases unmatched: 1. The CDR3 loop is CASSLGTGDEKLFF. CDR3 nucleotides: TGCGCCAGCAGCTTAGGGACAGGGGATGAAAAACTGTTTTTT.

The chain carries TRBV5-1 and TRBJ2-1; D is uncertain. V was clipped by 6 bases and J by 0 bases, with 10 bases between them. There are 14 residues in the CDR3. Germline V lookup: CDR1 SGHRS, CDR2 YFSETQ. CDR3 loop: CASNLLSSYNEQFF. The CDR3 nucleotides read TGCGCCAGCAACTTACTGAGCTCCTACAATGAGCAGTTCTTC.

With respect to this clone: One end of the junction fails to match germline, which may point to a read error. The gene calls are TRBV11-2 and TRBJ1-5; no firm D call. The CDR3 runs 13 residues. Germline CDR1 is SGHAT and CDR2 is FQNNGV. Written as DNA, the CDR3 is TGTGCCCGCAGCTTAGATACGGATCAGCCCCAGCATTTT. This sequence encodes CARSLDTDQPQHF. The variable domain in full, with the rest retrieved from reference TRBV11-2 and TRBJ1-5, is EAGVAQSPRYKIIEKRQSVAFWCNPISGHATLYWYQQILGQGPKLLIQFQNNGVVDDSQLPKDRFSAERLKGVDSTLKIQPAKLEDSAVYLCARSLDTDQPQHFGDGTRLSIL.

The gene calls are TRBV11-3 and TRBJ1-1, with TRBD1 identical over 9 bases. The germline V gene has CDR1 SGHNT and CDR2 YENEEA. V gave up 4 bases and J gave up 4 bases; unmatched junction bases: 7. This CDR3 spans 15 amino acids. The CDR3 is CASSSTGTGSTEAFF. In DNA, the CDR3 is TGTGCCAGCAGCTCCACCGGGACAGGGAGCACTGAAGCTTTCTTT.

The chain couples TRBV12-5 to TRBJ2-7, with TRBD2 matching 9 bases. V shed 5 bases and J 3 bases; nucleotides not matched to a gene: 5. CDR1 and CDR2 from the germline V gene are LGHNT and FRNRAP. This CDR3 contains 14 residues. In DNA form, the CDR3 reads TGTGCTAGTGGTCTTAGCGGGGGCGGCTACGAGCAGTACTTC. Translated, it gives CASGLSGGGYEQYF. The entire variable domain, with the rest obtained from reference TRBV12-5 and TRBJ2-7, is as follows: DARVTQTPRHKVTEMGQEVTMRCQPILGHNTVFWYRQTMMQGLELLAYFRNRAPLDDSGMPKDRFSAEMPDATLATLKIQPSEPRDSAVYFCASGLSGGGYEQYFGPGTRLTVT.

CDR3 protein: CASSFPPDGGINEQFF. In DNA, the CDR3 is TGTGCCAGCAGCTTCCCCCCCGATGGGGGGATAAATGAGCAGTTCTTC. J is TRBJ2-1 and V is TRBV5-4; D might be TRBD2 (6 bases). Trimming shortened V by 2 bases and J by 7 bases, and 19 bases separated the two germline ends. Germline V lookup: CDR1 SGHNT, CDR2 YYREEE (reference sequence). The CDR3 extends over 16 amino acids.

V usage is TRBV4-2 and J usage is TRBJ2-7, with 10 nucleotides matching TRBD2. Trimming at V came to 0 bases and at J to 0 bases, leaving 8 bases not matched to a gene. Germline values: CDR1 LGHNA, CDR2 YNFKEQ. CDR3 length equals 18 residues. The CDR3 region is CASSQDPSGRGSSYEQYF. The CDR3 DNA is TGTGCCAGCAGCCAAGACCCAAGCGGGAGGGGTAGCTCCTACGAGCAGTACTTC.

This chain uses TRBV30 with TRBJ2-1, with TRBD1 matching 9 bases. Germline V gives CDR1 GTSNPN, CDR2 SVGIG (reference sequence). V shed 2 bases and J 2 bases; nucleotides not matched to a gene: 4. CDR3 length: 15 amino acids. CDR3 region: CAWSHGQGTYNEQFF. The CDR3 bases are TGTGCCTGGAGTCATGGACAGGGGACCTACAATGAGCAGTTCTTC.

The CDR3: CASSNRILPPLGGTDTQYF. The CDR3 region has the DNA TGTGCCAGCAGCAACCGAATTCTACCGCCGCTCGGGGGGACAGATACGCAGTATTTT. The genes are TRBV21-1 and TRBJ2-3; the table's D call, TRBD2, has no DNA check behind it. TRBV21-1 is a pseudogene segment. This CDR3 comprises 19 residues.

This clone was recorded a few times. The chain has TRBV10-2 and TRBJ2-1, with 10 positions matching TRBD1. This CDR3 spans 15 amino acids. The junction had 10 bases not matched to a gene; V was cut back by 8 bases and J by 6 bases. Germline loops: CDR1 WSHSY, CDR2 SAAADI. The CDR3 coding sequence is TGCGCCAGCGGCTCTCGGGACAGGGGTGGCAATGAGCAGTTCTTC. Protein product: CASGSRDRGGNEQFF.

The chain is built from TRBV25-1 and TRBJ2-5, with 8 positions matching TRBD2. This CDR3 spans 17 amino acids. V lost 4 bases to trimming and J lost 5 bases; unmatched junction nucleotides: 15. CDR1 is MGHDK and CDR2 is SYGVNS in the germline V gene. CDR3: CASSGGLASWVPETQYF. CDR3 DNA sequence: TGTGCCAGCAGTGGCGGACTAGCTTCATGGGTGCCGGAGACCCAGTACTTC.

This clone was recorded once. The V and J genes are TRBV19 and TRBJ2-4, with D perhaps matching TRBD1 (6 bases). The germline CDR1 and CDR2 sequences are LNHDA and SQIVND (reference sequence). V lost 2 bases and J lost 8, with 10 bases in between. This CDR3 contains 13 residues. Written as DNA, the CDR3 is TGTGCCAGTAGTATAATGGGGGCGGACATTCAGTACTTC. This sequence encodes CASSIMGADIQYF.

The rearrangement uses TRBV5-1 and TRBJ2-6; D call uncertain. Trimming removed 3 bases from V and 4 bases from J, with 11 bases in between. Per germline, CDR1 SGHRS and CDR2 YFSETQ. The CDR3 consists of 15 residues. CDR3 nucleotides: TGCGCCAGCAGCTCCGGGTTGTCCGGGGCCAACGTCCTGACTTTC. This encodes CASSSGLSGANVLTF. Complete variable domain (other parts from reference TRBV5-1 and TRBJ2-6): KAGVTQTPRYLIKTRGQQVTLSCSPISGHRSVSWYQQTPGQGLQFLFEYFSETQRNKGNFPGRFSGRQFSNSRSEMNVSTLELGDSALYLCASSSGLSGANVLTFGAGSRLTVL.

The chain links TRBV5-1 to TRBJ2-7, with 7 positions matching TRBD1. The CDR3 contains 13 residues. The germline V gene encodes CDR1 SGHRS and CDR2 YFSETQ. The V segment lost 2 bases and the J segment 6 bases; nucleotides outside the gene matches: 5. Here the CDR3 DNA reads TGCGCCAGCAGCTTCAAGGGGGCGGGCGAGCAGTACTTC. It is translated as CASSFKGAGEQYF.

Concerning this clone: An end of the junction differs from the germline gene, which may be a read error. V and J are TRBV7-2 and TRBJ1-1; D is uncertain. The CDR3 extends over 13 amino acids. The germline gives CDR1 SGHTA, CDR2 FQGNSA. CDR3 residues: CASSQNMNTEAFF. CDR3 DNA sequence: TGTGCCAGCAGCCAAAATATGAACACCGAAGCTTTCTTT.

Written as DNA, the CDR3 is TGTGCCAGCAGCTCCAGCACAGGGGGGATATACGAGCAGTACTTC. Translated, it gives CASSSSTGGIYEQYF. The V gene is TRBV11-1, the J gene TRBJ2-7; 8 bases map to TRBD1. CDR1 and CDR2 (germline): SGHAT, FQDESV (reference sequence). The CDR3 loop spans 15 amino acids. With V trimmed by 4 bases and J by 4 bases, 9 bases remained unmatched.

CDR3 nucleotides: TGCGCCAGCAGCGTGATTAGCCCGGATACGCAGTATTTT. Translated, it gives CASSVISPDTQYF. The chain joins TRBV5-1 to TRBJ2-3, with D unclear. V shed 4 bases and J shed 6 bases, with 12 bases lying between them. CDR3 length: 13 residues. The germline V gene has CDR1 SGHRS and CDR2 YFSETQ.

The V and J genes are TRBV7-9 and TRBJ2-5, with D possibly TRBD2 on 5 matching bases. The V gene's germline CDR1 is SEHNR and CDR2 FQNEAQ (reference sequence). The CDR3 totals 14 residues. The V and J ends lost 1 base and 5 bases respectively, with 11 bases between them. The CDR3 reads CASSLVDSSETQYF. DNA for the CDR3: TGTGCCAGCAGCTTAGTGGACTCATCCGAGACCCAGTACTTC.

The chain has TRBV6-5 and TRBJ1-1; weak D call: TRBD1 (5 bases). V gave up 2 bases and J gave up 0 bases, with 7 bases separating them. This CDR3 comprises 14 residues. The germline V gene has CDR1 MNHEY and CDR2 SVGAGI. CDR3 bases: TGTGCCAGCAGTTACGACAGCATGAACACTGAAGCTTTCTTT. It codes for CASSYDSMNTEAFF.

CDR3: CAISEGVAGLYEQYF. In DNA, the CDR3 is TGTGCCATCAGTGAGGGGGTAGCGGGACTCTACGAGCAGTACTTC. This chain connects TRBV10-3 to TRBJ2-7; 8 nucleotides align to TRBD2. The germline V gene encodes CDR1 ENHRY and CDR2 SYGVKD. The trim removed 2 bases at V and 3 bases at J, leaving 6 bases unmatched. The CDR3 covers 15 residues.

J is TRBJ1-2 and V is TRBV28, with D uncertain. CDR1 MDHEN and CDR2 SYDVKM come from the germline V gene. V lost 2 bases to trimming and J lost 4 bases, with 20 bases between them. The CDR3 length is 17 residues. The CDR3 sequence is CASSLVTQPEAAYGYTF. CDR3 DNA sequence: TGTGCCAGCAGTTTAGTAACGCAACCCGAGGCGGCCTATGGCTACACCTTC.